Here is one T cell receptor (beta chain) with its context. In the study's own analysis: The authors estimated nucleated cell counts from reference gene primer amplification. Clones were read by immunoSEQ multiplex PCR, and TCRdb kept only the in-frame ones, dropping some. V and J calls and clone size are those listed in that table; D and trimming were worked out from the DNA. The profile covers more than 130,000 clones, with 85% to 90% appearing a single time and 4% to 4.5% taken by the ten largest. The record originates from a study of blood T cell repertoires in COVID-19. Whole-study context: There were acute and convalescent COVID-19 samples, and they came from the United States, Italy and Spain. T cells, B-cell-depleted T cells, or PBMCs supplied cDNA or gDNA.

The CDR3 has 13 residues. V was pared by 6 bases and J by 0 bases, with 10 bases between. Germline V gene sequence: CDR1 SGHRS, CDR2 YFSETQ. Input material: peripheral blood. The rearrangement joins TRBV5-1 to TRBJ2-7; maybe TRBD1 (6 bases). This receptor was identified in a woman between 35 and 50 years old with acute or convalescent COVID-19. CDR3 amino acids: CASTRDNSYEQYF. CDR3 nucleotide sequence: TGCGCCAGCACTAGGGACAACTCCTACGAGCAGTACTTC.